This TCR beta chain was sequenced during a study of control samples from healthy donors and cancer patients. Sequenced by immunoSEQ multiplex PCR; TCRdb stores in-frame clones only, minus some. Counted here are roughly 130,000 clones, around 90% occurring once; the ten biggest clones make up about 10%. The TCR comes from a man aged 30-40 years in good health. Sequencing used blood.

The CDR3, as DNA: TGTGCCAGCAAAATATCGGATCAGGGACTAGATCACAATGAGCAGTTCTTC. Amino acid sequence: CASKISDQGLDHNEQFF. The V call is TRBV27, the J call TRBJ2-1; 8 bases agree with TRBD2. Trimming removed 7 bases from V and 5 bases from J; junction bases left unmatched: 16. Per the germline V gene, CDR1 is MNHEY and CDR2 is SMNVEV (reference sequence). This CDR3 has 17 amino acids.